Listed here are 15 T cell receptor beta chains from one sample, sequenced in a study of metastatic and nonmetastatic thyroid tumors. TCRdb redid the clone calls on the PCR reads using MiXCR. The repertoire consists of about 30,000 clones, with less than 30% occurring once and the leading ten covering roughly 31%. Each patient came to thyroid surgery without any prior treatment (of any kind). The sequenced material came from blood. Source of these receptors: a female donor with papillary thyroid cancer or a benign thyroid nodule (not recorded which). Some clones in this sample may be carry-over from other donors' samples.

This clone was recorded many times. As DNA, the CDR3 is TGTGCCAGCAGCTGGCAGACAGGCCCCTACGAGCAGTACTTC. It specifies CASSWQTGPYEQYF. The chain employs TRBV7-2 and TRBJ2-7; a weak D match, TRBD1 (6 bases). The CDR3 sequence is 14 residues long. Germline-derived CDR1 and CDR2 are SGHTA and FQGNSA. V lost 4 bases and J 2 bases, leaving 12 bases between the germline ends.

There are many counts of this clone. The chain employs TRBV16 and TRBJ1-2; D remains ambiguous. Looked up from germline, CDR1 is KGHSY and CDR2 is FQNENV. V was clipped by 0 bases and J by 5 bases, with 7 bases between them. The CDR3 sequence is 13 residues long. The chain's CDR3 is CASSQSGIYGYTF. CDR3 sequence (DNA): TGTGCCAGCAGCCAATCAGGGATTTATGGCTACACCTTC.

This clone was observed many times. A junction boundary mismatches the germline segment, possibly from a read error. The genes are TRBV20-1 and TRBJ2-1; D is undetermined. Germline CDR1 and CDR2: DFQATT and SNEGSKA (reference sequence). The CDR3 has 12 residues. This CDR3 reads CSARGRINGQFF. The CDR3 DNA sequence: TGCAGTGCTAGAGGTCGAATAAATGGGCAGTTCTTC.

The rearrangement links TRBV12-3 or TRBV12-4 to TRBJ2-1; D not certain. Trimming cost V 6 bases and J 6 bases, with 9 bases left between them. This CDR3 contains 12 residues. The CDR3 loop is CASRNVVNEQFF. The DNA of the CDR3 is TGTGCCAGCAGAAATGTCGTCAATGAGCAGTTCTTC.

The rearrangement links TRBV18 to TRBJ2-7, with 7 bases that match TRBD1. The CDR3 covers 14 residues. The trim removed 4 bases at V and 2 bases at J, leaving 5 bases unmatched. The germline gives CDR1 KGHSH, CDR2 LQKENI. In DNA form, the CDR3 reads TGTGCCAGCTCACGCACCGGGACAGCCTACGAGCAGTACTTC. Its protein is CASSRTGTAYEQYF.

This clone was seen more than once but under ten times. The gene calls are TRBV27 and TRBJ2-7; 7 bases line up with TRBD1. The ends lost 0 bases at V and 0 bases at J; junction bases unmatched: 2. CDR3 size: 15 residues. CDR1 MNHEY and CDR2 SMNVEV come from the germline V gene (reference sequence). The chain's CDR3 is CASSLSTGASYEQYF. DNA for the CDR3: TGTGCCAGCAGTTTATCTACAGGGGCCTCCTACGAGCAGTACTTC.

The chain joins TRBV12-3 or TRBV12-4 to TRBJ2-3, with TRBD2 matching 14 bases. The junction had 3 bases not matched to a gene; V was cut back by 5 bases and J by 5 bases. The CDR3 contains 15 residues. The CDR3 reads CASSRLAGGIDTQYF. CDR3 coding DNA: TGTGCCAGCAGTCGACTAGCGGGAGGGATAGATACGCAGTATTTT.

The rearrangement uses TRBV19 and TRBJ2-6; the D gene is possibly TRBD1 (6 bases). This CDR3 has 16 residues. V dropped 5 bases and J dropped 0 bases, with 11 bases sitting between them. The V gene's germline CDR1 is LNHDA and CDR2 SQIVND (reference sequence). The DNA for the CDR3 is TGTGCCAGTAGTCCATGGGGGCTCTCTGGGGCCAACGTCCTGACTTTC. Translating it yields CASSPWGLSGANVLTF.

CDR3 sequence: CASSEAGRGRGGYTF. CDR3 DNA: TGTGCCAGCAGTGAAGCGGGCAGGGGGAGAGGTGGCTACACCTTC. The chain combines TRBV2 with TRBJ1-2, with TRBD1 matching over 7 bases. Germline V gives CDR1 SNHLY, CDR2 FYNNEI. This CDR3 has 15 amino acids. J lost 7 bases, V lost 0 bases, and 8 bases had no gene match.

The chain couples TRBV11-2 to TRBJ2-7, with 7 positions matching TRBD1. CDR3 length: 12 residues. Germline trimming cut 3 bases from V and 7 bases from J; bases unmatched to any gene: 3. Germline CDR1 and CDR2: SGHAT and FQNNGV. The CDR3 DNA follows: TGTGCCAGCAGCTTCGGGACAGAGGAGCAGTACTTC. This encodes CASSFGTEEQYF.

V is TRBV20-1 and J is TRBJ1-6, with TRBD1 identical over 8 bases. Germline CDR1 is DFQATT and CDR2 is SNEGSKA (reference sequence). V lost 5 bases, J lost 12 bases, and 6 bases stayed unmatched. The CDR3 is 12 amino acids. Written as DNA, the CDR3 is TGCAGTGCTGATACAGGGGGAGTACCCCTCCACTTT. This codes for CSADTGGVPLHF.

The V call is TRBV28, the J call TRBJ2-3, with D tentatively TRBD1 or TRBD2 (5 bases each). The germline V gene encodes CDR1 MDHEN and CDR2 SYDVKM. The CDR3 sequence is 13 residues long. The V gene lost 2 bases and the J gene lost 4 bases, with 7 bases spanning the gap. As DNA, the CDR3 is TGTGCCAGCAGTTTACGGGGCCCAGATACGCAGTATTTT. Translated: CASSLRGPDTQYF.

This clone was found a few times. V is TRBV12-3 or TRBV12-4 and J is TRBJ2-7; 14 bases map to TRBD2. This CDR3 region has 16 residues. V dropped 5 bases and J dropped 5; count of bases not matched to a gene: 8. The CDR3 reads CASSLRLAGGPDEQYF. In nucleotides, the CDR3 is TGTGCCAGCAGTCTACGACTAGCGGGAGGGCCCGACGAGCAGTACTTC.

The rearrangement joins TRBV10-1 to TRBJ2-7, with TRBD1 identical over 8 bases. Trimming took 2 bases from V and 5 from J; bases not matched to a gene: 5. The germline gives CDR1 WNHNN, CDR2 SYGVQD (reference sequence). The CDR3 has 14 residues. The CDR3 nucleotides read TGCGCCAGCAGTGAGAGGACAGGGTATAACGAGCAGTACTTC. Its translation is CASSERTGYNEQYF.

This clone was detected many times. The CDR3 DNA reads as TGTGCCTGGAGTATGGGGGCGGAAGAAAAACTGTTTTTT. Translation gives CAWSMGAEEKLFF. The chain carries TRBV30 and TRBJ1-4; tentative D call: TRBD1 (6 bases). V was pared by 2 bases and J by 8 bases, with 12 bases between. The CDR3 extends over 13 amino acids. CDR1 is GTSNPN, CDR2 SVGIG, per germline (reference sequence).